Listed below are T cell receptor beta chains from one sample, sequenced in a study of STAT5B mutations in CD4+ large granular lymphocyte leukemia. Method: immunoSEQ multiplex PCR; TCRdb's copy keeps in-frame clones and lacks some. The table has 30,000 to 40,000 clones, 69% seen once. Input material: CD4+ T cells from blood buffy coats. These receptor sequences come from a human donor in good health. CDR3s include the opening cysteine and the closing phenylalanine or tryptophan. Each record gives: V gene, clone size, J gene, D gene, CDR3 protein, CDR3 DNA. The D gene is left open where the match is weak. For some rows the clone size is stated as once, few or many, or as a class when expanded; others skip it.

v_gene: TRBV7-3; abundance: few; j_gene: TRBJ2-1; d_gene: .; CDR3aa: CASSSPRGGYEQFF; CDR3nt: TGTGCCAGCAGCTCCCCTCGAGGGGGTTATGAGCAGTTCTTC
v_gene: TRBV19; abundance: .; j_gene: TRBJ1-5; d_gene: .; CDR3aa: CASRFFDQPQHF; CDR3nt: TGTGCCAGTAGATTCTTTGATCAGCCCCAGCATTTT
v_gene: TRBV7-6; abundance: .; j_gene: TRBJ2-3; d_gene: .; CDR3aa: CASSALSDTQYF; CDR3nt: TGTGCCAGCAGCGCCCTTTCAGATACGCAGTATTTT
v_gene: TRBV18; abundance: .; j_gene: TRBJ1-2; d_gene: .; CDR3aa: CASSTDSYGYTF; CDR3nt: TGTGCCAGCTCAACGGATTCGTATGGCTACACCTTC
v_gene: TRBV5-6; abundance: few; j_gene: TRBJ2-5; d_gene: TRBD2; CDR3aa: CASSFSGVSAEETQYF; CDR3nt: TGTGCCAGCAGCTTTAGCGGGGTCTCGGCAGAAGAGACCCAGTACTTC
v_gene: TRBV5-4; abundance: .; j_gene: TRBJ2-6; d_gene: TRBD2; CDR3aa: CASNPGGRGTGANVLTF; CDR3nt: TGTGCCAGCAACCCGGGGGGGCGCGGTACTGGGGCCAACGTCCTGACTTTC
v_gene: TRBV6-5; abundance: once; j_gene: TRBJ2-7; d_gene: .; CDR3aa: CASRTGYFSYEQYF; CDR3nt: TGTGCCAGCAGGACAGGTTATTTCTCCTACGAGCAGTACTTC
v_gene: TRBV7-2; abundance: .; j_gene: TRBJ2-1; d_gene: TRBD2; CDR3aa: CASSSAGAYYNEQFF; CDR3nt: TGTGCCAGCAGCTCAGCGGGGGCATACTACAATGAGCAGTTCTTC
v_gene: TRBV19; abundance: .; j_gene: TRBJ1-1; d_gene: .; CDR3aa: CASRHINTEAFF; CDR3nt: TGTGCCAGTAGGCACATCAACACTGAAGCTTTCTTT
v_gene: TRBV7-9; abundance: .; j_gene: TRBJ2-7; d_gene: .; CDR3aa: CASSFTGTGSSYEQYF; CDR3nt: TGTGCCAGCAGCTTCACCGGAACGGGGAGCTCCTACGAGCAGTACTTC
v_gene: TRBV14; abundance: .; j_gene: TRBJ1-2; d_gene: .; CDR3aa: CASSQEKALKSGYTF; CDR3nt: TGTGCCAGCAGCCAAGAAAAGGCCCTAAAGAGTGGCTACACCTTC
v_gene: TRBV18; abundance: few; j_gene: TRBJ2-1; d_gene: .; CDR3aa: CASSPRVTGEQFF; CDR3nt: TGTGCCAGCTCACCACGGGTGACAGGTGAGCAGTTCTTC
v_gene: TRBV2; abundance: .; j_gene: TRBJ1-4; d_gene: .; CDR3aa: CASSSMKKLFF; CDR3nt: TGTGCCAGCAGTTCTATGAAAAAACTGTTTTTT
v_gene: TRBV10-1; abundance: .; j_gene: TRBJ2-1; d_gene: TRBD1; CDR3aa: CASSQGAKWNEQFF; CDR3nt: TGCGCCAGCAGTCAGGGGGCGAAATGGAATGAGCAGTTCTTC
v_gene: TRBV4-2; abundance: .; j_gene: TRBJ2-5; d_gene: .; CDR3aa: CASSPLAQGLAQETQYF; CDR3nt: TGTGCCAGCAGCCCACTGGCCCAGGGACTTGCACAAGAGACCCAGTACTTC
v_gene: TRBV19; abundance: .; j_gene: TRBJ1-5; d_gene: .; CDR3aa: CASSPTPPARSPQHF; CDR3nt: TGTGCCAGTAGCCCCACCCCGCCAGCCCGATCGCCCCAGCATTTT
v_gene: TRBV5-1; abundance: few; j_gene: TRBJ2-7; d_gene: .; CDR3aa: CASSWGGPSYEQYF; CDR3nt: TGCGCCAGCAGCTGGGGGGGGCCCTCCTACGAGCAGTACTTC
v_gene: TRBV9; abundance: .; j_gene: TRBJ1-3; d_gene: .; CDR3aa: CASSVGSDNSGNTIYF; CDR3nt: TGTGCCAGCAGCGTAGGGTCAGATAACTCTGGAAACACCATATATTTT
v_gene: TRBV29-1; abundance: few; j_gene: TRBJ1-6; d_gene: .; CDR3aa: CSAATSYNSPLHF; CDR3nt: TGCAGCGCGGCGACAAGCTATAATTCACCCCTCCACTTT
v_gene: TRBV7-2; abundance: .; j_gene: TRBJ1-4; d_gene: TRBD1; CDR3aa: CASSRTGLNEKLFF; CDR3nt: TGTGCCAGCAGCAGGACAGGGCTTAATGAAAAACTGTTTTTT
v_gene: TRBV7-2; abundance: .; j_gene: TRBJ1-5; d_gene: .; CDR3aa: CASSLVEGTQPQHF; CDR3nt: TGTGCCAGCAGCTTAGTGGAGGGGACGCAGCCCCAGCATTTT
v_gene: TRBV7-8; abundance: .; j_gene: TRBJ2-1; d_gene: .; CDR3aa: CASSLDGGGLLEEQFF; CDR3nt: TGTGCCAGCAGCTTAGATGGCGGGGGCCTTCTCGAGGAGCAGTTCTTC
v_gene: TRBV5-6; abundance: once; j_gene: TRBJ2-7; d_gene: .; CDR3aa: CASSFSGTAYEQYF; CDR3nt: TGTGCCAGCAGCTTCTCCGGGACGGCGTACGAGCAGTACTTC
v_gene: TRBV5-1; abundance: once; j_gene: TRBJ1-1; d_gene: TRBD1; CDR3aa: CASSLTRDRVSDEAFF; CDR3nt: TGCGCCAGCAGCTTAACCCGGGACAGGGTGTCTGATGAAGCTTTCTTT
v_gene: TRBV4-2; abundance: .; j_gene: TRBJ1-4; d_gene: .; CDR3aa: CASSQDPRANNEKLFF; CDR3nt: TGTGCCAGCAGCCAAGATCCCAGGGCTAATAATGAAAAACTGTTTTTT
v_gene: TRBV5-6; abundance: few; j_gene: TRBJ1-5; d_gene: .; CDR3aa: CASSYGGSNQPQHF; CDR3nt: TGTGCCAGCAGCTATGGGGGGAGCAATCAGCCCCAGCATTTT
v_gene: TRBV4-3; abundance: once; j_gene: TRBJ2-5; d_gene: .; CDR3aa: CASSKGETQYF; CDR3nt: TGCGCCAGCAGCAAAGGCGAGACCCAGTACTTC
v_gene: TRBV5-1; abundance: .; j_gene: TRBJ2-7; d_gene: .; CDR3aa: CASSLDAGDSYEQYF; CDR3nt: TGCGCCAGCAGCTTAGATGCTGGGGATTCCTACGAGCAGTACTTC
v_gene: TRBV4-3; abundance: .; j_gene: TRBJ1-4; d_gene: TRBD1; CDR3aa: CASSQGGTVMGELFF; CDR3nt: TGCGCCAGCAGCCAAGGGGGGACAGTGATGGGGGAACTGTTTTTT
v_gene: TRBV18; abundance: .; j_gene: TRBJ1-2; d_gene: .; CDR3aa: CASSPSEDLGYTF; CDR3nt: TGTGCCAGCTCACCATCGGAAGATCTTGGCTACACCTTC
v_gene: TRBV30; abundance: .; j_gene: TRBJ1-1; d_gene: .; CDR3aa: CAWSVGGTEAFF; CDR3nt: TGTGCCTGGAGTGTAGGGGGGACTGAAGCTTTCTTT
v_gene: TRBV6-6; abundance: .; j_gene: TRBJ1-2; d_gene: .; CDR3aa: CASSYDPRAGYTF; CDR3nt: TGTGCCAGCAGTTACGACCCCCGCGCAGGCTACACCTTC
v_gene: TRBV4-3; abundance: .; j_gene: TRBJ2-1; d_gene: TRBD2; CDR3aa: CASSEDLSGERNEQFF; CDR3nt: TGCGCCAGCAGCGAAGACCTTAGCGGGGAGCGCAATGAGCAGTTCTTC
v_gene: TRBV4-2; abundance: once; j_gene: TRBJ1-2; d_gene: .; CDR3aa: CASSQDRSEFYGYTF; CDR3nt: TGTGCCAGCAGCCAAGACAGGTCCGAATTCTATGGCTACACCTTC
v_gene: TRBV30; abundance: .; j_gene: TRBJ2-5; d_gene: .; CDR3aa: CAWRVRDLKETQYF; CDR3nt: TGTGCCTGGAGGGTGAGGGACCTGAAAGAGACCCAGTACTTC
v_gene: TRBV7-2; abundance: .; j_gene: TRBJ1-1; d_gene: .; CDR3aa: CASSRGQGIEAFF; CDR3nt: TGTGCCAGCAGCCGAGGGCAGGGGATTGAAGCTTTCTTT
v_gene: TRBV5-4; abundance: .; j_gene: TRBJ2-1; d_gene: .; CDR3aa: CSSSPLGSYNVQFF; CDR3nt: TGTTCCAGCAGCCCGCTCGGCTCCTACAATGTGCAGTTCTTC
v_gene: TRBV18; abundance: few; j_gene: TRBJ1-2; d_gene: .; CDR3aa: CASSPRTATGGYTF; CDR3nt: TGTGCCAGCTCACCCCGGACCGCCACGGGGGGCTACACCTTC
v_gene: TRBV9; abundance: .; j_gene: TRBJ1-1; d_gene: .; CDR3aa: CASSAAGAGLNTEAFF; CDR3nt: TGTGCCAGCAGCGCCGCGGGGGCAGGGCTCAACACTGAAGCTTTCTTT
v_gene: TRBV10-3; abundance: few; j_gene: TRBJ1-1; d_gene: .; CDR3aa: CAISLHGWEAFF; CDR3nt: TGTGCCATCAGTCTACATGGATGGGAAGCTTTCTTT
v_gene: TRBV29-1; abundance: .; j_gene: TRBJ2-7; d_gene: TRBD1; CDR3aa: CSVATGAYEQYF; CDR3nt: TGCAGCGTGGCAACAGGGGCCTACGAGCAGTACTTC
v_gene: TRBV5-6; abundance: .; j_gene: TRBJ2-7; d_gene: .; CDR3aa: CASTLGGGVSYEQYF; CDR3nt: TGTGCCAGCACCCTAGGGGGAGGGGTCTCCTACGAGCAGTACTTC
v_gene: TRBV11-2; abundance: .; j_gene: TRBJ1-3; d_gene: .; CDR3aa: CASRATDGNTIYF; CDR3nt: TGTGCCAGCAGAGCGACTGATGGAAACACCATATATTTT
v_gene: TRBV5-1; abundance: .; j_gene: TRBJ2-7; d_gene: TRBD1; CDR3aa: CASSGTGVLYEQYF; CDR3nt: TGCGCCAGCAGCGGGACAGGGGTCCTCTACGAGCAGTACTTC
v_gene: TRBV7-2; abundance: .; j_gene: TRBJ1-2; d_gene: .; CDR3aa: CASSSPWGSVYGYTF; CDR3nt: TGTGCCAGCAGCTCCCCGTGGGGCTCGGTCTATGGCTACACCTTC
v_gene: TRBV7-9; abundance: .; j_gene: TRBJ1-5; d_gene: .; CDR3aa: CASSYWGTDQPQHF; CDR3nt: TGTGCCAGCAGCTATTGGGGGACGGATCAGCCCCAGCATTTT
v_gene: TRBV7-2; abundance: few; j_gene: TRBJ1-5; d_gene: TRBD1; CDR3aa: CASSPPTGTVNNQPQHF; CDR3nt: TGTGCCAGCAGCCCCCCGACAGGGACAGTCAACAATCAGCCCCAGCATTTT
v_gene: TRBV6-5; abundance: .; j_gene: TRBJ2-5; d_gene: .; CDR3aa: CASSKGRWETQYF; CDR3nt: TGTGCCAGCAGTAAGGGGCGATGGGAGACCCAGTACTTC
v_gene: TRBV9; abundance: .; j_gene: TRBJ2-5; d_gene: .; CDR3aa: CASSVGIARGWGETQYF; CDR3nt: TGTGCCAGCAGCGTAGGAATCGCGAGGGGGTGGGGAGAGACCCAGTACTTC
v_gene: TRBV7-2; abundance: .; j_gene: TRBJ2-7; d_gene: .; CDR3aa: CASSSRRTESYEQYF; CDR3nt: TGTGCCAGCAGCTCAAGAAGGACAGAATCCTACGAGCAGTACTTC
v_gene: TRBV28; abundance: .; j_gene: TRBJ2-1; d_gene: .; CDR3aa: CASSLFTPEGEQFF; CDR3nt: TGTGCCAGCAGTTTATTCACACCGGAAGGCGAGCAGTTCTTC
v_gene: TRBV5-1; abundance: .; j_gene: TRBJ1-5; d_gene: .; CDR3aa: CASSPRGGNQPQHF; CDR3nt: TGCGCCAGCAGCCCTCGGGGAGGGAATCAGCCCCAGCATTTT